This entry features one T cell receptor (beta chain) sequence. The data belong to a study of control samples from healthy donors and cancer patients. This CDR3 has 15 amino acids. Trimming stripped 4 bases from V and 5 bases from J, with 17 bases between. CDR1 and CDR2 from the germline V gene are MNHEY and SMNVEV (reference sequence). The protocol was immunoSEQ multiplex PCR, while the TCRdb copy is restricted to in-frame clones and leaves out a portion. The sample records under 60,000 clones, about 93% being singletons. V is TRBV27 and J is TRBJ1-1; the D is unclear. This TCR was sampled from a woman aged 45-60 years with head and neck cancer. Material: PBMCs. CDR3 in amino acids: CASSSKADWGTEAFF. In nucleotides, the CDR3 is TGTGCCAGCAGTTCTAAAGCCGATTGGGGTACTGAAGCTTTCTTT.